This T cell receptor beta chain was recovered during a study of shared clonotypes between healthy human individuals. Method: immunoSEQ multiplex PCR; TCRdb's copy keeps in-frame clones and lacks some. The data contain 450,000 to 500,000 clones, about 72% of them seen just once; the ten biggest clones take up about 12%. From germline, CDR1 is MDHEN and CDR2 SYDVKM. V trimming: 5 bases; J trimming: 7 bases; junction bases outside the gene matches: 4. The length of the CDR3 is 13 residues. This TCR came from a middle-aged woman in good health. Some clones in this sample may be carry-over from other donors' samples. The chain links TRBV28 to TRBJ1-4; 7 bases align to TRBD1. The specimen was PBMCs. CDR3 in amino acids: CASSRGRVEKLFF. The CDR3 DNA reads as TGTGCCAGCAGTAGGGGGCGCGTTGAAAAACTGTTTTTT.